This TCR beta chain was identified in a study of beta chain features in type 1 diabetes. Germline values: CDR1 SNHLY, CDR2 FYNNEI. Trimming at V came to 6 bases and at J to 0 bases, leaving 12 bases not matched to a gene. The CDR3 is 19 amino acids. This clone was found a few times. Reverse transcribing all isolated RNA meant expressed TCRB transcripts were sequenced. Some clones are missing from TCRdb's copy, which holds only in-frame ones; the method was immunoSEQ multiplex PCR. In the table there are 300,000 to 350,000 clones, approximately 15% of which are singletons. This TCR was recovered from a man aged 25 to 40 in good health. The chain carries TRBV2 and TRBJ2-5; TRBD2 matches 14 bases. The sample taken for sequencing was central memory CD4+ T cells from blood. The CDR3 coding sequence is TGTGCCAGCAGCGGACGGAGGACTAGCGGGGGGACCAACCAAGAGACCCAGTACTTC. This encodes CASSGRRTSGGTNQETQYF. Drawing the rest from reference TRBV2 and TRBJ2-5, the complete variable domain is EPEVTQTPSHQVTQMGQEVILRCVPISNHLYFYWYRQILGQKVEFLVSFYNNEISEKSEIFDDQFSVERPDGSNFTLKIRSTKLEDSAMYFCASSGRRTSGGTNQETQYFGPGTRLLVL.